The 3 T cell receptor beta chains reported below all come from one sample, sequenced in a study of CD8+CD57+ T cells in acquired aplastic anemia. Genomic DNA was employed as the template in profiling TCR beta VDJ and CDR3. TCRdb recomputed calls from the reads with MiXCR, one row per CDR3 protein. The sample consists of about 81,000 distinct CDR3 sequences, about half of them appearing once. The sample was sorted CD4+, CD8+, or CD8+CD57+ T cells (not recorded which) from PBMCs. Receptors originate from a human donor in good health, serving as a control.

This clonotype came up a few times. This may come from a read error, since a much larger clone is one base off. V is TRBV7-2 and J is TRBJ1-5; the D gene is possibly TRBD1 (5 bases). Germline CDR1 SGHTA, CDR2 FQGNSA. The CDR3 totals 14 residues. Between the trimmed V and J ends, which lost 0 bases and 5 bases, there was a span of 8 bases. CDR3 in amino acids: CASSLADTDQPQHF. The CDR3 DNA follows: TGTGCCAGCAGCTTAGCGGACACAGATCAGCCCCAGCATTTT.

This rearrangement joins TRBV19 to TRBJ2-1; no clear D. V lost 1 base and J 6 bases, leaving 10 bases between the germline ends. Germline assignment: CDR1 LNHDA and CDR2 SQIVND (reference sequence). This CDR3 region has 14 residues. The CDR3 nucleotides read TGTGCCAGTAGTATAGCGGCCCTCAGCAATGAGCAGTTCTTC. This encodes CASSIAALSNEQFF. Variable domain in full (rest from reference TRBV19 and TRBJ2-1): DGGITQSPKYLFRKEGQNVTLSCEQNLNHDAMYWYRQDPGQGLRLIYYSQIVNDFQKGDIAEGYSVSREKKESFPLTVTSAQKNPTAFYLCASSIAALSNEQFFGPGTRLTVL.

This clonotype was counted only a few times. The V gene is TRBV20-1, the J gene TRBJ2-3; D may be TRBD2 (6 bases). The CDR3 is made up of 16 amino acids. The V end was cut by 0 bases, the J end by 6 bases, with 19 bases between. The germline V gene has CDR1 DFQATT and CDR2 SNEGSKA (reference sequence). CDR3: CSARDIGGSPGDTQYF. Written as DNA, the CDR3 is TGCAGTGCTAGAGATATAGGAGGGAGCCCGGGGGATACGCAGTATTTT.